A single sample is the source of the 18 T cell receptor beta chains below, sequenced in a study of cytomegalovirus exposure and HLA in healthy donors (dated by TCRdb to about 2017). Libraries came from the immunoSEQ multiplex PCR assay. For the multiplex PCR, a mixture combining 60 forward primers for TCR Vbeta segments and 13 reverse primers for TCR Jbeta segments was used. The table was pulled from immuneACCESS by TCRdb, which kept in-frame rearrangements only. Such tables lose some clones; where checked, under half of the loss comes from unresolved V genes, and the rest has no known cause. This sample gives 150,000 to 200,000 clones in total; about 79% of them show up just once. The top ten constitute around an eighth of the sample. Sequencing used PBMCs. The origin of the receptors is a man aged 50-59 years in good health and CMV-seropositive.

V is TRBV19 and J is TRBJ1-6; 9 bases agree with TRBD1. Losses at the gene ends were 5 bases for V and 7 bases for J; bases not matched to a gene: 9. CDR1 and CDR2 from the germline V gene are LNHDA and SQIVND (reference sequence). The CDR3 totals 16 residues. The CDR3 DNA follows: TGTGCCAGTAGTGCCAAAGGGACAGGGAAGAATTCACCCCTCCACTTT. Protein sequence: CASSAKGTGKNSPLHF.

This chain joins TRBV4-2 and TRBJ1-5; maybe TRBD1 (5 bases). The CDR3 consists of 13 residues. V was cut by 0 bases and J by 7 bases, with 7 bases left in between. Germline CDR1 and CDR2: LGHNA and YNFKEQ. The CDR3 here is CASSQDRVQPQHF. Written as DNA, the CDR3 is TGTGCCAGCAGCCAAGACAGGGTCCAGCCCCAGCATTTT.

CDR3 in DNA: TGTGCCAGCAGTTCGGCTAGCGGGGGAGGCACAGATACGCAGTATTTT. The encoded protein is CASSSASGGGTDTQYF. This sequence joins TRBV6-5 and TRBJ2-3, with 10 bases that match TRBD2. V was pared by 4 bases and J by 1 base, with 5 bases of the junction left unmatched. Germline loops: CDR1 MNHEY, CDR2 SVGAGI. The CDR3 has 16 residues.

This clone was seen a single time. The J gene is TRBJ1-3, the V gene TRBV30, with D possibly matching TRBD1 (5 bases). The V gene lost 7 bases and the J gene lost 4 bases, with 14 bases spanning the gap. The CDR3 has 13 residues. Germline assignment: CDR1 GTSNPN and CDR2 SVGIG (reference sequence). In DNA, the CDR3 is TGTGCCTTACGACAGATACTAGGAAACACCATATATTTT. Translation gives CALRQILGNTIYF.

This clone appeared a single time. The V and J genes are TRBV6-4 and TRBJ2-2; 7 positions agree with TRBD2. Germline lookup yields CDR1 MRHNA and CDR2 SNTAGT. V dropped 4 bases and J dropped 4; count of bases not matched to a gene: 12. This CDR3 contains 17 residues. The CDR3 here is CASSAETGTMGTGELFF. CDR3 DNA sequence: TGTGCCAGCAGTGCCGAGACCGGGACTATGGGCACCGGGGAGCTGTTTTTT.

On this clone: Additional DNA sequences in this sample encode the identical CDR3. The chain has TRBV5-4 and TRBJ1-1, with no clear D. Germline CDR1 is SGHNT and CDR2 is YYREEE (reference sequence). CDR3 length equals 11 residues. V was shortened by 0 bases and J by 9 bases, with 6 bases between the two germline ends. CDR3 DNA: TGTGCCAGCAGCTTGGGTCCTAAAGCTTTCTTT. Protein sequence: CASSLGPKAFF.

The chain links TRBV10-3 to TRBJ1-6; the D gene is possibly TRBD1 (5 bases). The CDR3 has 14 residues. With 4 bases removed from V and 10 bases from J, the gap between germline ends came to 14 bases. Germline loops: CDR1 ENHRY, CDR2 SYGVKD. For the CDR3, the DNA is TGTGCCATCAGTGCGGAGGGGCAGGAATCACCCCTCCACTTT. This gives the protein CAISAEGQESPLHF.

CDR3 loop: CAISDQGGVGYGYTF. CDR3 nucleotide sequence: TGTGCCATCAGTGATCAGGGAGGAGTAGGCTATGGCTACACCTTC. This rearrangement joins TRBV10-3 to TRBJ1-2; perhaps TRBD1 as D (5 bases). CDR1 is ENHRY, CDR2 SYGVKD, per germline. Deletions cut 3 bases from V and 4 bases from J, with 15 bases between. This CDR3 has 15 residues.

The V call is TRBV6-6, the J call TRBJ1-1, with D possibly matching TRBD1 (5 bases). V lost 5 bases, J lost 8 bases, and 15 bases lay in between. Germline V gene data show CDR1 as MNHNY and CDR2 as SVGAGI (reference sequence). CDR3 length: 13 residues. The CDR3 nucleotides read TGTGCCAGCAGTCTTGCGCGGGGCGGGGAAGCTTTCTTT. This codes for CASSLARGGEAFF.

This chain's CDR3 is CASTRTGTENYGYTF. The DNA for the CDR3 is TGTGCCAGCACCAGAACCGGGACAGAGAACTATGGCTACACCTTC. This chain joins TRBV6-6 and TRBJ1-2, with TRBD1 matching 7 bases. The germline CDR1 and CDR2 sequences are MNHNY and SVGAGI (reference sequence). The trim removed 7 bases at V and 2 bases at J, leaving 10 bases unmatched. The CDR3 extends over 15 amino acids.

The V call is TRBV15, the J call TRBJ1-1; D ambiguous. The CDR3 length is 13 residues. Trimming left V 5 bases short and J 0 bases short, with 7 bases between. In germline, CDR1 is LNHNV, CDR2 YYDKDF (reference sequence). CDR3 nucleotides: TGTGCCACCAGCTCTCAGGTGAACACTGAAGCTTTCTTT. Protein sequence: CATSSQVNTEAFF.

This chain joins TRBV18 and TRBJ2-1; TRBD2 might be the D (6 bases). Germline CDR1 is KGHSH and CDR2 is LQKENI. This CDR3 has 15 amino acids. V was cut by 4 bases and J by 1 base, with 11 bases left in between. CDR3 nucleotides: TGTGCCAGCTCACTAGGAGGGGATTCCTACAATGAGCAGTTCTTC. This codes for CASSLGGDSYNEQFF.

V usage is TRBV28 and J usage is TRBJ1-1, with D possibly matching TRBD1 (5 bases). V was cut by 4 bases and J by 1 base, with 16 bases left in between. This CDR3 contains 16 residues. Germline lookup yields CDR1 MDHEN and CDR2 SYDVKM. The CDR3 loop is CASSSPHRNQNTEAFF. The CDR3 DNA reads TGTGCCAGCAGTTCACCTCACAGGAATCAGAACACTGAAGCTTTCTTT. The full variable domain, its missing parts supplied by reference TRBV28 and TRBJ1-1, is DVKVTQSSRYLVKRTGEKVFLECVQDMDHENMFWYRQDPGLGLRLIYFSYDVKMKEKGDIPEGYSVSREKKERFSLILESASTNQTSMYLCASSSPHRNQNTEAFFGQGTRLTVV.

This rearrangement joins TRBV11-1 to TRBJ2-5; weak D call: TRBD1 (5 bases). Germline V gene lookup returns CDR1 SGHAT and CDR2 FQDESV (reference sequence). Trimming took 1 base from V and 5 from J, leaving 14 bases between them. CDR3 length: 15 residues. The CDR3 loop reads CASSLEGRARETQYF. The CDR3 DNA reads TGTGCCAGCAGCTTAGAGGGCAGGGCTCGGGAGACCCAGTACTTC.

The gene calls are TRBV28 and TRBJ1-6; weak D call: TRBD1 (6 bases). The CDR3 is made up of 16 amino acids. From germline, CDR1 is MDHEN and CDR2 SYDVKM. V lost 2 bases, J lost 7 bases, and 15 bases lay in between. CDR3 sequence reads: CASSLAVARGNSPLHF. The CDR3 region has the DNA TGTGCCAGCAGTTTAGCAGTCGCGAGGGGGAATTCACCCCTCCACTTT.

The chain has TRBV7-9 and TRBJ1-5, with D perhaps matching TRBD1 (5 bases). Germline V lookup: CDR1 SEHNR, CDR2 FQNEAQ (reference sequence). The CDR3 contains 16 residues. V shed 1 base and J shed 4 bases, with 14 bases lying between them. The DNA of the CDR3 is TGTGCCAGCAGCTTAGGCGTAGGAGACAGAAATCAGCCCCAGCATTTT. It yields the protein CASSLGVGDRNQPQHF.

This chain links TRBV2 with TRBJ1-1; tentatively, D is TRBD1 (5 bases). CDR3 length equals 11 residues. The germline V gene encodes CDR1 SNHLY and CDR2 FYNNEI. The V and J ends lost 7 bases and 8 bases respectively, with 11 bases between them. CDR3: CASIVRGEAFF. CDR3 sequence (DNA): TGTGCCAGCATCGTTAGGGGAGAAGCTTTCTTT.

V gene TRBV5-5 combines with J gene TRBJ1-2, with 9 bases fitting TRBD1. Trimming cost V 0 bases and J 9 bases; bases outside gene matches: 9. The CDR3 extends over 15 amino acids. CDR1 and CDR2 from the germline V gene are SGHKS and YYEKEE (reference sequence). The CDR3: CASSLDRGRGVSYTF. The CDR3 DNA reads TGTGCCAGCAGCTTGGACAGGGGGCGCGGTGTTAGCTACACCTTC.